Presented here are 12 T cell receptor beta chains from one specimen sequenced in a study of CD4 T cells in relation to SARS-CoV-2 and coronaviruses (dated by TCRdb to about 2021). Their antigens are not known. CD4+ T cells from unexposed donors were collected before the COVID-19 pandemic (2011-2018). After less than 13 days of culture, CD4+ T cells were isolated with the EasySep CD4+ T cell isolation kit. Library generation was performed with the immunoSEQ multiplex PCR assay. This is the immuneACCESS table as TCRdb keeps it, with only in-frame sequences that have V and J called. A part of the clones is gone; compared with another copy, unresolved V genes explain less than half, and the rest is unexplained. In this sample the table shows some 26,000 clones, around 70% of which occur a single time. The ten most abundant clones make up more than 15% of the sample. The specimen sequenced was CD4+ T cells from PBMCs, cultured in vitro. These receptors originate from a human donor in good health.

This clone has a handful of counts. The chain combines TRBV19 with TRBJ1-6; D is ambiguous. Per germline, CDR1 LNHDA and CDR2 SQIVND (reference sequence). This CDR3 has 16 amino acids. The V and J ends lost 5 bases and 0 bases respectively, with 11 bases between them. CDR3 region: CASSRAVSSYNSPLHF. CDR3 DNA: TGTGCCAGTAGTCGTGCTGTAAGCTCCTATAATTCACCCCTCCACTTT.

The chain has TRBV30 and TRBJ1-2; 7 nucleotides line up with TRBD1. With V trimmed by 3 bases and J by 4 bases, 2 bases remained unmatched. The CDR3 is made up of 12 amino acids. Germline CDR1 GTSNPN, CDR2 SVGIG (reference sequence). For the CDR3, the DNA is TGTGCCTGGAGCGCAGGGGGCTATGGCTACACCTTC. Protein product: CAWSAGGYGYTF.

V and J are TRBV6-1 and TRBJ1-2, with TRBD1 matching over 7 bases. V lost 2 bases, J lost 9 bases, and 9 bases stayed unmatched. This CDR3 spans 14 amino acids. Germline V gene lookup returns CDR1 MNHNS and CDR2 SASEGT. The CDR3 DNA sequence: TGTGCCAGCAGTGAAAAGGGGGCAGGGGGGAGCTACACCTTC. It is translated as CASSEKGAGGSYTF.

CDR3 nucleotide sequence: TGTGCCAGCTCAGTTGGAGCAGGGGAGGCGGATGAGCAGTTCTTC. It specifies CASSVGAGEADEQFF. The rearrangement links TRBV18 to TRBJ2-1; perhaps D is TRBD1 or TRBD2 (6 bases each). CDR3 length equals 15 residues. In germline, CDR1 is KGHSH, CDR2 LQKENI. Deletions cut 5 bases from V and 8 bases from J, with 19 bases between. The variable domain in full, completed from reference TRBV18 and TRBJ2-1, reads NAGVMQNPRHLVRRRGQEARLRCSPMKGHSHVYWYRQLPEEGLKFMVYLQKENIIDESGMPKERFSAEFPKEGPSILRIQQVVRGDSAAYFCASSVGAGEADEQFFGPGTRLTVL.

The CDR3 here is CASSFTGVYEQYF. The CDR3 DNA sequence: TGTGCCAGCAGCTTCACAGGAGTCTACGAGCAGTACTTC. The J gene is TRBJ2-7, the V gene TRBV11-2, with D possibly being TRBD1 (5 bases). V was cut by 3 bases and J by 3 bases, with 9 bases left in between. Germline V CDR1 and CDR2: SGHAT, FQNNGV. This CDR3 comprises 13 residues.

The V call is TRBV14, the J call TRBJ1-3; D is ambiguous. The germline V and J ends were trimmed by 4 bases and 0 bases, with 13 bases remaining between them. The CDR3 sequence is 16 residues long. CDR1 is SGHDN and CDR2 is FVKESK in the germline V gene. In nucleotides, the CDR3 is TGTGCCAGCAGCCCACTCGGGCCCTCCTCTGGAAACACCATATATTTT. It specifies CASSPLGPSSGNTIYF.

This clone has only a few counts. J is TRBJ2-5 and V is TRBV6-5; the D gene is possibly TRBD2 (6 bases). The CDR3 contains 14 residues. Germline CDR1 reads MNHEY; CDR2 reads SVGAGI. Deletions cut 5 bases from V and 1 base from J, with 11 bases between. The CDR3 here is CASSHGTLQETQYF. The CDR3 DNA sequence: TGTGCCAGCAGTCACGGGACTCTCCAAGAGACCCAGTACTTC.

CDR3 sequence: CASSPPQSSGNTIYF. CDR3 sequence (DNA): TGTGCCAGCTCACCACCCCAGAGCTCTGGAAACACCATATATTTT. The rearrangement joins TRBV18 to TRBJ1-3; D gene ambiguous. The germline gives CDR1 KGHSH, CDR2 LQKENI. Trimming left V 0 bases short and J 0 bases short, with 6 bases between. The CDR3 covers 15 residues.

As concerns this clone: This may come from a read error, since a much larger clone is one base off. Other DNA sequences from this sample encode an identical CDR3 as well. The chain uses TRBV5-1 and TRBJ2-2; D is perhaps TRBD1 (7 bases). Germline V CDR1 and CDR2: SGHRS, YFSETQ. V was cut by 0 bases and J by 4 bases, with 10 bases left in between. The CDR3 has 15 amino acids. The CDR3 spells CASSLAQGGTGELFF. In DNA form, the CDR3 reads TGCGCCAGCAGCTTGGCGCAGGGGGGCACCGGGGAGCTGTTTTTT.

The chain carries TRBV4-2 and TRBJ2-2; 7 positions agree with TRBD2. The V segment lost 1 base and the J segment 5 bases; nucleotides outside the gene matches: 7. The CDR3 sequence is 16 residues long. Germline V gives CDR1 LGHNA, CDR2 YNFKEQ. This chain's CDR3 is CASSQAELATTGELFF. Written as DNA, the CDR3 is TGTGCCAGCAGCCAAGCGGAACTAGCGACAACCGGGGAGCTGTTTTTT.

The rearrangement joins TRBV2 to TRBJ2-1, with 9 bases that match TRBD1. The CDR3 has 14 amino acids. Germline V gene lookup returns CDR1 SNHLY and CDR2 FYNNEI. V trimming: 8 bases; J trimming: 1 base; junction bases outside the gene matches: 3. DNA for the CDR3: TGTGCCAGCGGAGGACAGGGGTCCTACAATGAGCAGTTCTTC. Residues: CASGGQGSYNEQFF.

CDR3 coding DNA: TGTGCCAGCAGTTTCTCTCCAGGGACACTGCCCCAGCATTTT. Translated, it gives CASSFSPGTLPQHF. The J gene is TRBJ1-5, the V gene TRBV28; D possibly corresponds to TRBD1 (6 bases). Between the trimmed V and J ends, which lost 3 bases and 9 bases, there was a span of 15 bases. Per germline, CDR1 MDHEN and CDR2 SYDVKM. This CDR3 spans 14 amino acids.